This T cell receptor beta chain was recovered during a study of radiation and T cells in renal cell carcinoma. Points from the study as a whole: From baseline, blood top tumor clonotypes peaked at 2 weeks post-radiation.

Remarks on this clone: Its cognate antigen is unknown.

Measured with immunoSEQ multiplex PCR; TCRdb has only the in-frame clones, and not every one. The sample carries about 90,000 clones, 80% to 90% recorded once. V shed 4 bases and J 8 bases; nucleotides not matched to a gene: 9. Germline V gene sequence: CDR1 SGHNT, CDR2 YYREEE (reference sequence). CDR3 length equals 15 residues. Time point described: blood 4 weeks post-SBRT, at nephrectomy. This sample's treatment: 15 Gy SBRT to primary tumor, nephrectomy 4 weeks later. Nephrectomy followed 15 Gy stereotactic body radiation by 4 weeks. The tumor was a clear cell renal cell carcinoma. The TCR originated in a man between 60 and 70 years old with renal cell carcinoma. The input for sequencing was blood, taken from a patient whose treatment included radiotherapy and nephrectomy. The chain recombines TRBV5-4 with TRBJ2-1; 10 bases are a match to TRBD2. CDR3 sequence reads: CASSPLLAGVDEQFF. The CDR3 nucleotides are TGTGCCAGCAGCCCCCTTCTAGCGGGAGTCGATGAGCAGTTCTTC.